Listed here is a single TCR beta chain. The antigen is not known. MiXCR, applied by TCRdb to the reads, yields one record per CDR3 protein. Of roughly 78,000 distinct CDR3 sequences listed, approximately 40% are singletons. This entry is derived from a study of T cell repertoires in cytomegalovirus infection. Across the study: It was recently identified HLA-C-restricted and well-studied HLA-B-restricted CMV epitopes that the study used. In public TCR beta signatures, there were indications of both CMV infection and matching HLA type.

V lost 4 bases, J lost 5 bases, and 8 bases stayed unmatched. Germline V gene lookup returns CDR1 SGHDT and CDR2 YYEEEE. The CDR3 covers 14 residues. Overall study findings and caveats: Frequencies of public TCR beta families were cumulated, and this identified carriers of CMV plus the relevant HLA. Dominant in the ex vivo response were TCR beta clonotypes restricted by HLA-C and specific for CMV.

Sequencing used CD8+ T cells from cultured PBMCs, obtained from culture after CMV antigen stimulation. The chain is built from TRBV5-6 and TRBJ1-2; 7 bases match TRBD1. This TCR came from a human donor in good health (CMV status not recorded). Some clones in this sample may be carry-over from other donors' samples. CDR3 nucleotide sequence: TGTGCCAGCAGCCAAGTTGGGACAGCTTATGGCTACACCTTC. Its translation is CASSQVGTAYGYTF.